The clone carrying this TCR beta chain was detected only a few times. Its target is unknown. The sample is drawn from a study of CD8 T cells in ankylosing spondylitis. The study, taken as a whole, reports: The study identified a TCR beta motif of roughly eight highly homologous variants that appeared characteristic of ankylosing spondylitis blood. Disease-linked clones were reportedly significantly enriched in matched ankylosing spondylitis synovial fluid.

The germline V gene encodes CDR1 SGHRS and CDR2 YFSETQ. The V end lost 1 base, the J end lost 1 base, and 14 bases lay between the germline ends. The CDR3 sequence is 17 residues long. Quantitative barcoded 5'-RACE was used to prepare TCR beta libraries. TCRdb reprocessed the 5' RACE reads with MiXCR, giving one entry per CDR3 protein. The table has a few hundred thousand distinct CDR3 sequences, about a fifth seen once. The clonotype originates from a male donor with ankylosing spondylitis. The chain links TRBV5-1 to TRBJ2-2, with D possibly being TRBD2 (5 bases). The sample consisted of blood, either unsorted or a sorted T cell fraction (not recorded which). The DNA of the CDR3 is TGCGCCAGCAGCTTGAGTACCGGGATAGGGAACACCGGGGAGCTGTTTTTT. It encodes CASSLSTGIGNTGELFF.